This T cell receptor (beta chain) derives from a study of T-cell reconstitution after alpha-beta-depleted transplantation in children. The table lists this clonotype with a few counts. CDR3 length: 17 amino acids. Trimming took 4 bases from V and 2 from J; bases not matched to a gene: 13. Unique molecular identifiers featured in how the TCRbeta library was prepared. MiXCR, run by TCRdb on the PCR reads, gives a single entry per CDR3 protein. Seen here are about 540,000 distinct CDR3 sequences, approximately 16% observed once, and the top ten hold roughly 3.3%. The receptor's source is a human donor who donated a stem cell graft to a child with acute lymphoblastic leukemia. The rearrangement joins TRBV12-3 or TRBV12-4 to TRBJ1-2; 7 positions match TRBD1. Sample: PBMCs from the stem cell graft donor, taken from the stem cell graft. This CDR3 is CASSSLQGPGWNYGYTF. CDR3 bases: TGTGCCAGCAGTTCTCTACAGGGGCCGGGATGGAACTATGGCTACACCTTC.